A selection of T cell receptor beta chains follows, all from one sample in a study of T cells in placental villitis. The data were produced by immunoSEQ multiplex PCR, yet TCRdb's version contains in-frame clones alone and is incomplete. The table has fewer than 4,000 clones, about three quarters seen once. Sequencing was performed on placental tissue containing maternal and fetal cells. These receptors were obtained from a human patient with infectious villitis; the placental T cells may come from both mother and fetus. Both conserved end residues are part of each CDR3. A D gene is named only where the DNA matches it firmly. Expanded clones are given a class, and other clones once, few, many or no size at all.

clone size | J gene | V gene | D gene | CDR3 protein | CDR3 DNA
. | TRBJ1-1 | TRBV5-1 | . | CASSPGGGLNTEAFF | TGCGCCAGCAGCCCTGGGGGGGGGTTGAACACTGAAGCTTTCTTT
. | TRBJ1-4 | TRBV6-4 | . | CASSSGVGDANEKLFF | TGTGCCAGCAGTAGCGGAGTCGGGGATGCTAATGAAAAACTGTTTTTT
. | TRBJ2-1 | TRBV7-3 | . | CASSMTPNEQFF | TGTGCCAGCAGCATGACCCCCAATGAGCAGTTCTTC
. | TRBJ1-4 | TRBV3-1/TRBV3-2 | . | CASSQGAVEKLFF | TGTGCCAGCAGCCAGGGGGCTGTTGAAAAACTGTTTTTT
. | TRBJ1-3 | TRBV7-6 | TRBD1 | CASSSGTGRVAGNTIYF | TGTGCCAGCAGCTCCGGGACAGGGAGGGTCGCTGGAAACACCATATATTTT
. | TRBJ2-3 | TRBV3-1/TRBV3-2 | TRBD2 | CASSQGLAGGQDTQYF | TGTGCCAGCAGCCAAGGGTTAGCGGGGGGGCAGGATACGCAGTATTTT
. | TRBJ1-2 | TRBV7-3 | . | CASSLTGLGYGYTF | TGTGCCAGCAGCTTAACAGGGCTCGGCTATGGCTACACCTTC
. | TRBJ1-3 | TRBV5-4 | . | CASSADRFSGNTIYF | TGTGCCAGCAGCGCCGACAGATTCTCTGGAAACACCATATATTTT
. | TRBJ2-5 | TRBV12-3/TRBV12-4 | . | CASTPPGYETQYF | TGTGCCAGCACCCCTCCAGGGTATGAGACCCAGTACTTC
. | TRBJ2-1 | TRBV6-4 | TRBD2 | CASSDSLAGEQFF | TGTGCCAGCAGTGACTCGCTAGCGGGAGAGCAGTTCTTC
large | TRBJ1-6 | TRBV27 | . | CASRVGGASNSPLHF | TGTGCCAGCAGGGTCGGGGGGGCGAGTAATTCACCCCTCCACTTT
. | TRBJ2-5 | TRBV7-9 | TRBD2 | CASSLAAGVQETQYF | TGTGCCAGCAGCTTAGCGGCGGGGGTCCAAGAGACCCAGTACTTC
. | TRBJ1-6 | TRBV18 | . | CASSPRRDNSPLHF | TGTGCCAGCTCACCAAGACGGGATAATTCACCCCTCCACTTT
. | TRBJ2-5 | TRBV7-2 | TRBD1 | CASSQDRGTETQYF | TGTGCCAGCAGCCAGGACAGGGGGACGGAGACCCAGTACTTC
. | TRBJ1-2 | TRBV28 | . | CASLSGANYGYTF | TGTGCCAGCCTCTCCGGGGCTAACTATGGCTACACCTTC
. | TRBJ2-3 | TRBV23-1 | TRBD2 | CASKIAGPSTDTQYF | TGCGCCAGCAAAATAGCGGGGCCTAGCACAGATACGCAGTATTTT
. | TRBJ2-1 | TRBV4-1 | TRBD2 | CASSQEEAGGRNEQFF | TGCGCCAGCAGCCAAGAGGAAGCGGGGGGGCGGAATGAGCAGTTCTTC
. | TRBJ2-2 | TRBV6-2/TRBV6-3 | TRBD1 | CASSVGQGQPSNTGELFF | TGTGCCAGCAGTGTGGGACAGGGGCAGCCTTCGAACACCGGGGAGCTGTTTTTT
. | TRBJ1-5 | TRBV28 | . | CASSGRTLGNQPQHF | TGTGCCAGCAGTGGAAGGACACTGGGGAATCAGCCCCAGCATTTT
. | TRBJ1-2 | TRBV5-1 | TRBD1 | CASSSGQGNGYTF | TGCGCCAGCAGCTCGGGACAGGGGAATGGCTACACCTTC
. | TRBJ2-3 | TRBV29-1 | . | CSVAGASTDTQYF | TGCAGCGTTGCCGGCGCAAGCACAGATACGCAGTATTTT
few | TRBJ2-6 | TRBV4-2 | . | CASSQEGAGGASSGANVLTF | TGTGCCAGCAGCCAAGAAGGGGCTGGGGGGGCGAGCTCTGGGGCCAACGTCCTGACTTTC